These 3 T cell receptor beta chains were sequenced from one sample in a study of OX40 agonist ivuxolimab in advanced cancers. Profiled with immunoSEQ multiplex PCR; TCRdb holds only in-frame clones, not every one. Seen here are approximately 100,000 clones, roughly nine tenths observed once, and the top ten hold approximately 0.49%. The input for sequencing was CD4+ or CD8+ T cells sorted from blood, taken in a trial of the OX40 agonist ivuxolimab. The receptors were sampled from an adult with an advanced solid tumor such as melanoma, head and neck, liver or kidney cancer.

V and J are TRBV5-1 and TRBJ1-2; TRBD1 matches 7 bases. The J segment lost 7 bases and the V segment lost 4 bases, leaving 10 bases of the junction unmatched. CDR1 and CDR2 from the germline V gene are SGHRS and YFSETQ. The CDR3 has 14 residues. This CDR3 is CASSAGQLTGGYTF. CDR3 nucleotides: TGCGCCAGCAGCGCGGGACAGCTCACTGGTGGCTACACCTTC.

The V call is TRBV5-4, the J call TRBJ2-2; D unclear. CDR1 and CDR2 from the germline V gene are SGHNT and YYREEE (reference sequence). CDR3 length equals 17 residues. V dropped 4 bases and J dropped 3 bases, with 19 bases sitting between them. CDR3 sequence reads: CASSPTLRRTDTGELFF. For the CDR3, the DNA is TGTGCCAGCAGCCCAACCTTGAGGAGAACGGACACCGGGGAGCTGTTTTTT.

With regard to this clone: The sample carries other DNA sequences with the same CDR3. The rearrangement joins TRBV7-2 to TRBJ2-3, with 11 bases that match TRBD2. This CDR3 contains 16 residues. Germline V CDR1 and CDR2: SGHTA, FQGNSA. Losses at the gene ends were 1 base for V and 6 bases for J; bases not matched to a gene: 6. CDR3 sequence (DNA): TGTGCCAGCAGCTTAGTTAGCGGGGGGGCCGGGGATACGCAGTATTTT. It specifies CASSLVSGGAGDTQYF.